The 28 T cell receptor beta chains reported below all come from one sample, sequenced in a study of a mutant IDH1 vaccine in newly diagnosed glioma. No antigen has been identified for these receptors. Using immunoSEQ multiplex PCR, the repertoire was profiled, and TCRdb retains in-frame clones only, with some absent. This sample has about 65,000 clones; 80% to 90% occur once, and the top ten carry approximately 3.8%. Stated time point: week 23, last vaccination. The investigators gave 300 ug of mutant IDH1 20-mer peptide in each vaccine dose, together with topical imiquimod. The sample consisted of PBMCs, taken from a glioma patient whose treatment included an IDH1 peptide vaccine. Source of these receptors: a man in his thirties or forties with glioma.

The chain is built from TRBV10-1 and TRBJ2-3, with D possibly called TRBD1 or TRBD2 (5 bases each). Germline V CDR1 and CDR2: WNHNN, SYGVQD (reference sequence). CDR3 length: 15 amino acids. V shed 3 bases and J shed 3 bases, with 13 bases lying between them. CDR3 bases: TGCGCCAGCAGTGAACAGCCTGGGGGTACAGATACGCAGTATTTT. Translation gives CASSEQPGGTDTQYF.

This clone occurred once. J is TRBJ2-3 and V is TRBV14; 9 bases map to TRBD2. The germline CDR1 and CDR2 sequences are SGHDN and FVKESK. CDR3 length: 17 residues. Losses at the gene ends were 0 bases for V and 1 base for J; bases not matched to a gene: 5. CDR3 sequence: CASSQEAGGGGTDTQYF. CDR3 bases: TGTGCCAGCAGCCAAGAGGCGGGGGGGGGTGGCACAGATACGCAGTATTTT. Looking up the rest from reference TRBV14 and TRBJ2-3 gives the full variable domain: EAGVTQFPSHSVIEKGQTVTLRCDPISGHDNLYWYRRVMGKEIKFLLHFVKESKQDESGMPNNRFLAERTGGTYSTLKVQPAELEDSGVYFCASSQEAGGGGTDTQYFGPGTRLTVL.

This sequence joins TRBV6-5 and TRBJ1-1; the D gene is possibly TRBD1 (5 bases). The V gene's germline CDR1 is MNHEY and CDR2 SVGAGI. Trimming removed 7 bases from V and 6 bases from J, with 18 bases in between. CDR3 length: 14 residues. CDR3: CASIYRRGVAEAFF. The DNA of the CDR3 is TGTGCCAGCATCTACCGGCGGGGGGTCGCTGAAGCTTTCTTT.

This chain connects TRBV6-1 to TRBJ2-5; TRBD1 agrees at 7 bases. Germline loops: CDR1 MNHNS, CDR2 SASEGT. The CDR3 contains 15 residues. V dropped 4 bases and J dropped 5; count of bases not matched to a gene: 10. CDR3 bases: TGTGCCAGCAGTGCGGACCCGACAGGGTACGAGACCCAGTACTTC. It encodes CASSADPTGYETQYF.

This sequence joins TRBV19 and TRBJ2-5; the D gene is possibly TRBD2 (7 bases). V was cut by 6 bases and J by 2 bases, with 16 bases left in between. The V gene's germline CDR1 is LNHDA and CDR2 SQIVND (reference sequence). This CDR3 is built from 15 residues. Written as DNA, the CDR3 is TGTGCCAGTAGCCCTCGGCGGGGGCAACAAGAGACCCAGTACTTC. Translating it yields CASSPRRGQQETQYF.

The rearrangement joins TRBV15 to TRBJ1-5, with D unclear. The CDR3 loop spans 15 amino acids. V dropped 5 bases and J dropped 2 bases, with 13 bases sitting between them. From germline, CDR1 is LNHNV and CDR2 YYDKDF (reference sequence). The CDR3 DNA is TGTGCCACCAGCGGCCAAAGGGTCGGCAATCAGCCCCAGCATTTT. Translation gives CATSGQRVGNQPQHF.

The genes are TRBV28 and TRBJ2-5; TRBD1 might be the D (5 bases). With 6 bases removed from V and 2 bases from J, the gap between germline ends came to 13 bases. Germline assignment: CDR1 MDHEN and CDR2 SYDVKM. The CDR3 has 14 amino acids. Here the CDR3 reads CASSPGHIQETQYF. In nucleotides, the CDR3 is TGTGCCAGCAGCCCCGGACATATTCAAGAGACCCAGTACTTC.

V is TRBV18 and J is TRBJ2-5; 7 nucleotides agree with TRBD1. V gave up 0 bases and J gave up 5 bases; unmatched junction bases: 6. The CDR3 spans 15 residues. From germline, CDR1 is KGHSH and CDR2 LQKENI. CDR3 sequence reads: CASSPPRGRGETQYF. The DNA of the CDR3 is TGTGCCAGCTCACCACCGAGGGGGCGCGGGGAGACCCAGTACTTC.

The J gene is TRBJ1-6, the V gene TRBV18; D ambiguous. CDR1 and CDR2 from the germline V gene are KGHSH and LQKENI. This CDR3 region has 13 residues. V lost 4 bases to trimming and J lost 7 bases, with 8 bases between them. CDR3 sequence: CASSQGSNSPLHF. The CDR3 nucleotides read TGTGCCAGCTCACAGGGTTCCAATTCACCCCTCCACTTT.

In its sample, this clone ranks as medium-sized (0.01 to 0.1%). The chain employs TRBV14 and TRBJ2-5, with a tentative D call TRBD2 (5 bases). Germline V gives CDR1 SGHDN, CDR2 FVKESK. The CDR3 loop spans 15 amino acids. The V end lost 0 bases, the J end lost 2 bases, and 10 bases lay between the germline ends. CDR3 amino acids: CASSQDLALQETQYF. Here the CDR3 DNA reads TGTGCCAGCAGCCAAGATCTAGCACTTCAAGAGACCCAGTACTTC.

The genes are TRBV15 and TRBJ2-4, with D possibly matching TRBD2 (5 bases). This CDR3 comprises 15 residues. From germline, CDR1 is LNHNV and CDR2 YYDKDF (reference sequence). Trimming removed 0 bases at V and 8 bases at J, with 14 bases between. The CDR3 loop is CATSRDWVSGDIQYF. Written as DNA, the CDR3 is TGTGCCACCAGCAGAGATTGGGTTTCCGGGGACATTCAGTACTTC.

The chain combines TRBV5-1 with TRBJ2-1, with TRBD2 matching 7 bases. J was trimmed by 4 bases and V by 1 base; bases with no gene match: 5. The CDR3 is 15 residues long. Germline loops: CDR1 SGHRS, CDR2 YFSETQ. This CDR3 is CASSLRAGDYNEQFF. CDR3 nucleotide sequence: TGCGCCAGCAGCTTGCGCGCGGGGGATTACAATGAGCAGTTCTTC.

DNA for the CDR3: TGTGCCAGCAGTTCGACAGGGAGCGGTCAGCCCCAGCATTTT. This sequence encodes CASSSTGSGQPQHF. The chain is built from TRBV28 and TRBJ1-5; 7 bases are shared with TRBD1. J was trimmed by 6 bases and V by 4 bases; bases with no gene match: 6. Looked up from germline, CDR1 is MDHEN and CDR2 is SYDVKM. The CDR3 consists of 14 residues.

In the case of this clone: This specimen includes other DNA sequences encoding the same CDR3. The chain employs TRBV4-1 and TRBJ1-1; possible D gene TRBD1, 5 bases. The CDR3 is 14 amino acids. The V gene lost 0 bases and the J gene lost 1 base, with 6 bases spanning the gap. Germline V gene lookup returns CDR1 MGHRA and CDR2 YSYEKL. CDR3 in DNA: TGCGCCAGCAGCCAAGAGGGGGGGAACACTGAAGCTTTCTTT. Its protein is CASSQEGGNTEAFF.

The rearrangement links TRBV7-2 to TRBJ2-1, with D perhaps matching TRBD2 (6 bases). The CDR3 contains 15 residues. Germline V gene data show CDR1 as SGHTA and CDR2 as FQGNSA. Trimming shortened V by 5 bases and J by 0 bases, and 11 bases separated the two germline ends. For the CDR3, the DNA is TGTGCCAGCAGCCGGGTCGGGGGCTCCTACAATGAGCAGTTCTTC. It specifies CASSRVGGSYNEQFF. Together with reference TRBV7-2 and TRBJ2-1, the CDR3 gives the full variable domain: GAGVSQSPSNKVTEKGKDVELRCDPISGHTALYWYRQSLGQGLEFLIYFQGNSAPDKSGLPSDRFSAERTGGSVSTLTIQRTQQEDSAVYLCASSRVGGSYNEQFFGPGTRLTVL.

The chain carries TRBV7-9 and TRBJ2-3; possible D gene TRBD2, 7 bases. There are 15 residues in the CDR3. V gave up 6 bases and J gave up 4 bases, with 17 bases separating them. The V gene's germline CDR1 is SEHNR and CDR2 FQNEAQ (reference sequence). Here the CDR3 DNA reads TGTGCCAGCAGAATTGGGTGGGGGGGCCCAGATACGCAGTATTTT. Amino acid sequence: CASRIGWGGPDTQYF.

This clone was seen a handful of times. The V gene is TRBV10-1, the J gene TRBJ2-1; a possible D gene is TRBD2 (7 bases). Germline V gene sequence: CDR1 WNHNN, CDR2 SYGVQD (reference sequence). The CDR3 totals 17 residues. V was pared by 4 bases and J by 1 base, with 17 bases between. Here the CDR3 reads CASSVLGGPRSYNEQFF. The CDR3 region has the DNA TGCGCCAGCAGTGTACTCGGGGGGCCTCGGTCCTACAATGAGCAGTTCTTC.

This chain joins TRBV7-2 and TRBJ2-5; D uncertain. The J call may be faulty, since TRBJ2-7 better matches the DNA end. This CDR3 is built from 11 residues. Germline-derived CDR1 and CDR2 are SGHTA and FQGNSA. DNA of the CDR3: TGTGCCAGCAGCCCACACTACGAGCAGTACTTC. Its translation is CASSPHYEQYF.

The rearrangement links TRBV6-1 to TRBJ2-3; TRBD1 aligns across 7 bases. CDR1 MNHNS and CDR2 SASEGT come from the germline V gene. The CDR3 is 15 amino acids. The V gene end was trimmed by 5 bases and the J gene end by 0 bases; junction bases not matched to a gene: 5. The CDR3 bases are TGTGCCAGCAGTTCCGGACAGGTTAGCACAGATACGCAGTATTTT. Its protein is CASSSGQVSTDTQYF.

In DNA form, the CDR3 reads TGCGCCAGCAGCCAAGCTGTGCGTGGGACCCGGAGGACAGATACGCAGTATTTT. Protein sequence: CASSQAVRGTRRTDTQYF. The chain uses TRBV4-1 and TRBJ2-3, with D perhaps matching TRBD1 or TRBD2 (5 bases each). The CDR3 spans 18 residues. Trimming pared 1 base from V and 3 bases from J, leaving 20 bases between. The V gene's germline CDR1 is MGHRA and CDR2 YSYEKL.

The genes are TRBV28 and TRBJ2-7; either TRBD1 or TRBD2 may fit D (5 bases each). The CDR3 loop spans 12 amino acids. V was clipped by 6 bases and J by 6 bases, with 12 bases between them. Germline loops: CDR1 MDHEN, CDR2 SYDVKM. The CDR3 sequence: CASRLQGAEQYF. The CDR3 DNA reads TGTGCCAGCAGACTTCAGGGAGCCGAGCAGTACTTC.

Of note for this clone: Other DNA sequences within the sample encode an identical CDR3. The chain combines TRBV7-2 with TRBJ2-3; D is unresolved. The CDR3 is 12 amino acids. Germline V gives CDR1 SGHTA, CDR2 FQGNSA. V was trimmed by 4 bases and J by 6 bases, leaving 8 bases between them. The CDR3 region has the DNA TGTGCCAGCAGCTCGTACGGTGATACGCAGTATTTT. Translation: CASSSYGDTQYF.

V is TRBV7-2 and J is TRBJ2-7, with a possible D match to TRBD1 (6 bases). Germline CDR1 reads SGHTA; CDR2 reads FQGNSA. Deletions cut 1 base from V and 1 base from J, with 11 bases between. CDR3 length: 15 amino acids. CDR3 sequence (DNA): TGTGCCAGCAGCTTAGGTAGCAGGGGATCCTACGAGCAGTACTTC. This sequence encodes CASSLGSRGSYEQYF.

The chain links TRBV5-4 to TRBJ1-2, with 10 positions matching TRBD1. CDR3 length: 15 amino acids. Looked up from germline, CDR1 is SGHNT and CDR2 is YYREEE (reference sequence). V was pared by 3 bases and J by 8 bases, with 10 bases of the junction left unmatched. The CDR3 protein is CASSSTGTGVWGYTF. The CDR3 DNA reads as TGTGCCAGCAGCTCCACCGGGACAGGGGTTTGGGGCTACACCTTC.

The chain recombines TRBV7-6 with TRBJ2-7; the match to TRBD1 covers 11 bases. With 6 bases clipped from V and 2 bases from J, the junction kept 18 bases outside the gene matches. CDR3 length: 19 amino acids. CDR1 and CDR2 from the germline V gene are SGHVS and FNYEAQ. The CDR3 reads CASRLGPPGTGGPTYEQYF. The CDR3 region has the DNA TGTGCCAGCAGGCTCGGGCCCCCTGGGACAGGGGGACCGACCTACGAGCAGTACTTC.

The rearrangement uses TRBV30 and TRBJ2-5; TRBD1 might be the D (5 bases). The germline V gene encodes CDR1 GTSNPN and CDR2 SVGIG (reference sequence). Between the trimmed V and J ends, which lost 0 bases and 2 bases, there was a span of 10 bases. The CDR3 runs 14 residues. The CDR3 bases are TGTGCCTGGAGTGTAGTCAGGGAACAAGAGACCCAGTACTTC. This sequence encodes CAWSVVREQETQYF. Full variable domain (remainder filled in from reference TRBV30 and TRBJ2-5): SQTIHQWPATLVQPVGSPLSLECTVEGTSNPNLYWYRQAAGRGLQLLFYSVGIGQISSEVPQNLSASRPQDRQFILSSKKLLLSDSGFYLCAWSVVREQETQYFGPGTRLLVL.

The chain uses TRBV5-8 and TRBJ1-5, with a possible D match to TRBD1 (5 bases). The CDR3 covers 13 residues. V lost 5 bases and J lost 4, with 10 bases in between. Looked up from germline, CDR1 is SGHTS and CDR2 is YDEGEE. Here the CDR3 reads CASSWGGNQPQHF. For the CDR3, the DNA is TGTGCCAGCAGTTGGGGGGGTAATCAGCCCCAGCATTTT.

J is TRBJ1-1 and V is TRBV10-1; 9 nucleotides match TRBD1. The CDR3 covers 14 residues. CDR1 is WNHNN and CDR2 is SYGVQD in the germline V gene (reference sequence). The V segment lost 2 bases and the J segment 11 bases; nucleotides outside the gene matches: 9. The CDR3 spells CASSEAGTGRNAFF. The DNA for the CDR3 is TGCGCCAGCAGTGAGGCAGGGACAGGGCGGAATGCTTTCTTT.